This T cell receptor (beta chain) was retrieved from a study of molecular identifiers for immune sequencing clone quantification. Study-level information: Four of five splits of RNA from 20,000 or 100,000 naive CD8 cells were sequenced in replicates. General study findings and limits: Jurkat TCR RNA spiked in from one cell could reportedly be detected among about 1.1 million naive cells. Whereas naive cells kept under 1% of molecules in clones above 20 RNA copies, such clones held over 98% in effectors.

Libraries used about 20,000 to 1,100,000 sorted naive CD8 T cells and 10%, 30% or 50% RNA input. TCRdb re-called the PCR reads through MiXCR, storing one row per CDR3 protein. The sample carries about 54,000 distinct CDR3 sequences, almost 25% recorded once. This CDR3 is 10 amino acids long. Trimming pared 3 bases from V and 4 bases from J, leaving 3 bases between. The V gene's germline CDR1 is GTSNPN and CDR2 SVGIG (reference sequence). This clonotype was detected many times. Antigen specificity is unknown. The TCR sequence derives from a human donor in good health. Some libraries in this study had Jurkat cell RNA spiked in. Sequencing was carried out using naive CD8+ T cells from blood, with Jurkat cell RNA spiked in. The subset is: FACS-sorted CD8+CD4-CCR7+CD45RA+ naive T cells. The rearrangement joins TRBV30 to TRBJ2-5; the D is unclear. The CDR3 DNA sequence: TGTGCCTGGAGCGGAGAGACCCAGTACTTC. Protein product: CAWSGETQYF.